Listed below are T cell receptor beta chains from one sample, sequenced in a study of blood T cell repertoires in COVID-19. The protocol was immunoSEQ multiplex PCR, while the TCRdb copy is restricted to in-frame clones and leaves out a portion. The table lists under 200,000 clones, less than 90% of them singletons. Sequencing was performed on PBMCs or T cells enriched from blood (not recorded which). These receptors all stem from a young woman who had been exposed to COVID-19. Both conserved end residues are part of each CDR3. Fields, in order: J gene, clone size, V gene, D gene, CDR3 protein, CDR3 DNA. D genes are given only for firm matches. Some rows have no size entry. The others give once, few or many, or a class for an expanded clone.

TRBJ1-3 | once | TRBV10-3 | NA | CAISGGTGNTIYF | TGTGCCATCAGCGGAGGGACTGGAAACACCATATATTTT
TRBJ1-3 | NA | TRBV4-1 | NA | CASSQLFSANSGNTIYF | TGCGCCAGCAGCCAACTCTTTTCTGCGAACTCTGGAAACACCATATATTTT
TRBJ1-6 | few | TRBV15 | NA | CATSSQRWQGNSPLHF | TGTGCCACCAGCAGTCAAAGGTGGCAGGGGAATTCACCCCTCCACTTT
TRBJ2-7 | NA | TRBV30 | NA | CAWTIGASSYEQYF | TGTGCCTGGACGATAGGGGCCAGCTCCTACGAGCAGTACTTC
TRBJ1-1 | once | TRBV4-1 | TRBD1 | CASSQVGQGNTEAFF | TGCGCCAGCAGCCAAGTCGGACAGGGGAACACTGAAGCTTTCTTT
TRBJ1-5 | NA | TRBV4-2 | TRBD1 | CASSQDRRRTGIGNQPQHF | TGTGCCAGCAGCCAAGACAGGAGGCGGACAGGGATAGGCAATCAGCCCCAGCATTTT
TRBJ1-3 | once | TRBV14 | TRBD1 | CASSQQGVGNTIYF | TGTGCCAGCAGTCAGCAGGGGGTCGGAAACACCATATATTTT
TRBJ1-3 | NA | TRBV19 | TRBD1 | CASSPRTGEASGNTIYF | TGTGCCAGTAGTCCTCGGACAGGGGAGGCCTCTGGAAACACCATATATTTT
TRBJ1-1 | NA | TRBV19 | NA | CASYPTGLNTEAFF | TGTGCCAGTTACCCCACAGGGCTAAACACTGAAGCTTTCTTT
TRBJ1-2 | NA | TRBV7-8 | NA | CASSLIATGHLYGYTF | TGTGCCAGCAGCTTAATTGCCACCGGACACCTCTATGGCTACACCTTC
TRBJ1-1 | NA | TRBV7-9 | NA | CASSSPGYTEAFF | TGTGCCAGCAGCTCGCCAGGTTACACTGAAGCTTTCTTT
TRBJ1-5 | NA | TRBV2 | NA | CASSEARGSNQPQHF | TGTGCCAGCAGTGAAGCGCGAGGGAGCAATCAGCCCCAGCATTTT
TRBJ1-3 | NA | TRBV5-1 | TRBD1 | CASSPRDRVSTVSGNTIYF | TGCGCCAGCAGCCCCCGGGACAGGGTTTCCACAGTCTCTGGAAACACCATATATTTT
TRBJ2-7 | NA | TRBV30 | NA | CAWSPSGIPYEQYF | TGTGCCTGGAGCCCCTCAGGGATCCCCTACGAGCAGTACTTC
TRBJ2-7 | NA | TRBV4-1 | TRBD1 | CASSQGGGTGKYEQYF | TGCGCCAGCAGCCAGGGGGGCGGGACAGGGAAATACGAGCAGTACTTC
TRBJ2-4 | NA | TRBV23-1 | NA | CASSQGREDKNIQYF | TGCGCCAGCAGTCAAGGCAGGGAGGACAAAAACATTCAGTACTTC
TRBJ2-7 | few | TRBV4-1 | NA | CASSQGANYEQYF | TGCGCCAGCAGCCAAGGGGCCAACTACGAGCAGTACTTC
TRBJ1-2 | once | TRBV6-5 | NA | CASRPAGGVFYGYTF | TGTGCCAGCAGGCCCGCGGGGGGCGTTTTCTATGGCTACACCTTC
TRBJ1-5 | NA | TRBV10-1 | NA | CASSEGPGQPQHF | TGCGCCAGCAGTGAAGGGCCGGGGCAGCCCCAGCATTTT
TRBJ1-3 | once | TRBV2 | NA | CASLTAGKPPGNTIYF | TGTGCCAGCTTGACCGCGGGGAAACCCCCCGGAAACACCATATATTTT
TRBJ1-4 | NA | TRBV9 | NA | CASSVVGDNNEKLFF | TGTGCCAGCAGCGTTGTAGGGGACAATAATGAAAAACTGTTTTTT
TRBJ2-1 | once | TRBV9 | TRBD2 | CASSVGRGGGDEQFF | TGTGCCAGCAGCGTAGGTCGCGGGGGTGGGGATGAGCAGTTCTTC
TRBJ2-1 | NA | TRBV12-3/TRBV12-4 | NA | CASSLGLSNEQFF | TGTGCCAGCAGTTTAGGACTGTCCAATGAGCAGTTCTTC
TRBJ2-4 | NA | TRBV15 | TRBD2 | CATSRPIGLAGGLAKNIQYF | TGTGCCACCAGCAGACCGATAGGACTAGCGGGGGGTCTAGCCAAAAACATTCAGTACTTC
TRBJ1-1 | NA | TRBV19 | NA | CASSEGRGTEAFF | TGTGCCAGTAGTGAGGGAAGGGGGACTGAAGCTTTCTTT
TRBJ1-2 | NA | TRBV6-5 | NA | CASTPREGSYGYTF | TGTGCCAGCACCCCCCGGGAGGGGAGCTATGGCTACACCTTC
TRBJ2-7 | NA | TRBV7-9 | TRBD1 | CASTRSTGSGEQYF | TGTGCCAGCACCCGGTCGACAGGGAGTGGTGAGCAGTACTTC
TRBJ2-1 | NA | TRBV19 | TRBD1 | CASSISGHRGPYNEQFF | TGTGCCAGTAGTATCTCAGGGCACAGGGGCCCTTACAATGAGCAGTTCTTC
TRBJ2-3 | NA | TRBV2 | TRBD1 | CASSPQGLTDTQYF | TGTGCCAGCAGTCCACAGGGGCTCACAGATACGCAGTATTTT